This T cell receptor beta chain was sequenced for a study of technical replicates of blood from a few donors. Measured with immunoSEQ multiplex PCR; TCRdb has only the in-frame clones, and not every one. The profile covers about 80,000 clones, with about 94% appearing a single time and 0.38% taken by the ten largest. V shed 3 bases and J 1 base; nucleotides not matched to a gene: 4. Germline loops: CDR1 GTSNPN, CDR2 SVGIG (reference sequence). The CDR3 is 15 amino acids. This clone has a single count. The TCR was taken from a human donor in good health. Sequenced input: T cells isolated from PBMCs. This chain links TRBV30 with TRBJ2-1, with TRBD2 matching 9 bases. The CDR3 DNA reads as TGTGCCTGGAGGGTGACTAGCGGATCCTACAATGAGCAGTTCTTC. Encoded protein: CAWRVTSGSYNEQFF.